The present T cell receptor beta chain was sequenced within a study of T cells in Graves' hyperthyroidism and ophthalmopathy. This clonotype was counted many times. Amplified regions were TCR beta CDR3 sequences from RNA transcripts. TCR CDR3 regions were first amplified by RT-PCR with HTBI primers. TCRdb itself ran the multiplex PCR reads through MiXCR, one entry per CDR3 protein. Counted here are about 690,000 distinct CDR3 sequences, around 16% occurring once; the ten biggest clones make up about a sixth. Trimming took 10 bases from V and 8 from J, leaving 11 bases between them. Germline CDR1 reads WSHSY; CDR2 reads SAAADI. The CDR3 has 10 residues. Patients aged 18 to 65 had newly diagnosed hyperthyroidism that had lasted under 2 months. It was uncontrolled infection, other autoimmune disease, pregnancy or lactation that excluded patients. Fresh peripheral blood, less than 11 ml of it, supplied the PBMCs.

This chain joins TRBV10-2 and TRBJ1-2; the D is unclear. This TCR derives from a man aged 50 to 59 with Graves' hyperthyroidism. The sample was blood. The CDR3 DNA reads as TGCGCCACCGCAGGCTACGGCTACACCTTC. It codes for CATAGYGYTF.